A selection of T cell receptor beta chains follows, all from one sample in a study of T cell responses to AZD1222 COVID-19 vaccine. Libraries were prepared by immunoSEQ multiplex PCR; TCRdb keeps only in-frame clonotypes and omits some of them. The sample lists tens of thousands of clones, around 90% occurring once. The input for sequencing was peripheral blood, taken on day 0 of AZD1222 vaccination. These receptors came from an adult in good health. Both conserved end residues are part of each CDR3. A D gene is named only where the DNA matches it firmly. Clone size, where shown, is once, few, many, or a class for clones that have expanded.

d_call	clone_size	v_call	j_call	cdr3_nt	cdr3_aa
-	-	TRBV18	TRBJ1-2	TGTGCCAGCTCACCAGGGCCTAACTATGGCTACACCTTC	CASSPGPNYGYTF
TRBD2	-	TRBV28	TRBJ2-1	TGTGCCAGCAGGCCGGCGGGAGGGCCTAGGGGTGAGCAGTTCTTC	CASRPAGGPRGEQFF
-	few	TRBV5-1	TRBJ2-5	TGCGCCAGCAGCTTGAGTAGATCAAGCGAGACCCAGTACTTC	CASSLSRSSETQYF
-	once	TRBV30	TRBJ1-5	TGTGCCTGGGCAACAGGGTTCAATCAGCCCCAGCATTTT	CAWATGFNQPQHF
-	once	TRBV6-6	TRBJ1-5	TGTGCCAGCGGGGGCAATCAGCCCCAGCATTTT	CASGGNQPQHF
-	-	TRBV7-2	TRBJ2-1	TGTGCCAGCAGCTTAGCGCTGAGCGGTGAGCAGTTCTTC	CASSLALSGEQFF
TRBD1	-	TRBV25-1	TRBJ1-1	TGTGCCAGCAGTGAAAGCGGGACAGGGGGCTGGGTCACTGAAGCTTTCTTT	CASSESGTGGWVTEAFF
TRBD1	-	TRBV30	TRBJ2-7	TGTGCCTGGAGGGACAGGGGGTCTAGGGAGCAGTACTTC	CAWRDRGSREQYF
-	-	TRBV7-6	TRBJ2-3	TGTGCCAGCAGCCTTGCTAGCGCGATACCCACAGATACGCAGTATTTT	CASSLASAIPTDTQYF
-	-	TRBV7-2	TRBJ2-2	TGTGCCAGCAGCTTAGGGGCCGGGGTAAACACCGGGGAGCTGTTTTTT	CASSLGAGVNTGELFF
-	-	TRBV12-3/TRBV12-4	TRBJ1-1	TGTGCCAGCAGTTTAGACAGACACACTGAAGCTTTCTTT	CASSLDRHTEAFF
-	once	TRBV3-1/TRBV3-2	TRBJ1-6	TGTGCCAGCAGCCAAGTAAGGAGCTCCTATAATTCACCCCTCCACTTT	CASSQVRSSYNSPLHF
-	-	TRBV19	TRBJ1-1	TGTGCCAGTAGTACCGGGCGAAATGCTTTCTTT	CASSTGRNAFF
TRBD1	-	TRBV4-2	TRBJ1-2	TGTGCCAGCAGCCAAGACAGGGGGAATTATGGCTACACCTTC	CASSQDRGNYGYTF
-	-	TRBV5-1	TRBJ2-6	TGCGCCAGCAGCCCCGGACAGGGGGCCAACGTCCTGACTTTC	CASSPGQGANVLTF
TRBD1	once	TRBV7-9	TRBJ2-4	TGTGCCAGCAGCCGGGACAGGGGGTACATTCAGTACTTC	CASSRDRGYIQYF
-	-	TRBV18	TRBJ2-2	TGTGCCAGCTCACCGCTAGCGACCAACACCGGGGAGCTGTTTTTT	CASSPLATNTGELFF
-	-	TRBV11-2	TRBJ1-6	TGTGCCAGCAGCTGGACCGCCGGGACGTTCAGTTCACCCCTCCACTTT	CASSWTAGTFSSPLHF
-	-	TRBV27	TRBJ2-2	TGTGCCAGCAGTTTAACAGGGGGGGAGCTGTTTTTT	CASSLTGGELFF
-	-	TRBV18	TRBJ2-1	TGTGCCAGCTCACCCCCTGGGGGTTGGGATGAGCAGTTCTTC	CASSPPGGWDEQFF
TRBD1	-	TRBV3-1/TRBV3-2	TRBJ1-3	TGTGCCAGCAGCCCGACAGGGACGGGAAACACCATATATTTT	CASSPTGTGNTIYF
TRBD2	-	TRBV2	TRBJ2-2	TGTGCCAGCAGTGCAACTAGCGTAAACACCGGGGAGCTGTTTTTT	CASSATSVNTGELFF
-	-	TRBV10-2	TRBJ2-7	TGCGCCAGCAGTGAGTCGAGAGGTAGCGTCAGGGGCGCCTACGAGCAGTACTTC	CASSESRGSVRGAYEQYF
TRBD2	-	TRBV7-2	TRBJ2-3	TGTGCCAGCAGCAAGGGACTAGCGGGATCTAGTACGATAGATACGCAGTATTTT	CASSKGLAGSSTIDTQYF
-	-	TRBV30	TRBJ2-3	TGTGCTTCCAAAACGGGGAGCCGCACAGATACGCAGTATTTT	CASKTGSRTDTQYF
TRBD1	-	TRBV5-6	TRBJ2-3	TGTGCCAGCAGGCGGCAGGGGGCTCTTTCGGATACGCAGTATTTT	CASRRQGALSDTQYF
TRBD1	-	TRBV28	TRBJ2-7	TGTGCCAGCGGACAACAGGGGGTCAGCTACGAGCAGTACTTC	CASGQQGVSYEQYF
-	-	TRBV6-5	TRBJ1-5	TGTGCCAGCAGTTACAGGGAGCCCCAGCATTTT	CASSYREPQHF
TRBD2	few	TRBV4-1	TRBJ2-2	TGCGCCAGCAGCCAAGGCGGACTAGCGGGAGTAGGCACCGGGGAGCTGTTTTTT	CASSQGGLAGVGTGELFF
-	few	TRBV9	TRBJ1-6	TGTGCCAGCAGCGTATCGAGGGGGAATTCACCCCTCCACTTT	CASSVSRGNSPLHF
-	-	TRBV6-5	TRBJ2-1	TGTGCCAGTCATCCACTGGGGAGCTCCTACAATGAGCAGTTCTTC	CASHPLGSSYNEQFF
TRBD1	-	TRBV25-1	TRBJ2-7	TGTGCCAGCAGTCCCGGGGCCGGGACAGGGGGACGAGACGAGCAGTACTTC	CASSPGAGTGGRDEQYF
-	-	TRBV7-2	TRBJ2-2	TGTGCCAGCAGCTTATATCGGAACACCGGGGAGCTGTTTTTT	CASSLYRNTGELFF
TRBD2	-	TRBV19	TRBJ2-1	TGTGCCAGTAGTATAGATCGGCTAGCGGGAGGCAGTGAGCAGTTCTTC	CASSIDRLAGGSEQFF
TRBD2	-	TRBV5-4	TRBJ2-3	TGTGCCAGCAGCTTGAAGGGACTACGGTCCACAGATACGCAGTATTTT	CASSLKGLRSTDTQYF
-	-	TRBV28	TRBJ1-5	TGTGCCAGCAGTGACTTTAGCAATCAGCCCCAGCATTTT	CASSDFSNQPQHF
-	-	TRBV11-2	TRBJ2-7	TGTGCCAGCAGCATCGACCCAGCCGGGACCGACTTATACGAGCAGTACTTC	CASSIDPAGTDLYEQYF
TRBD2	-	TRBV7-9	TRBJ2-1	TGTGCCAGCAGCTCCCCTAGCGGGAGCCCCTATGAGCAGTTCTTC	CASSSPSGSPYEQFF
TRBD1	-	TRBV6-6	TRBJ1-5	TGTGCCAGCAGTTCAGACAGGGGGAGTCCCCGGGCCCAGCATTTT	CASSSDRGSPRAQHF
TRBD1	-	TRBV7-9	TRBJ2-5	TGTGCCAGCAGCTTAGGAGGGACAGAAAAAGAGACCCAGTACTTC	CASSLGGTEKETQYF
-	-	TRBV5-4	TRBJ1-6	TGTGCCAGCAGCTGGGAAAGGAACCTACCCCTCCACTTT	CASSWERNLPLHF
-	-	TRBV19	TRBJ1-2	TGTGCCAGTAGCATAGATACAGCCACCGCTAACTATGGCTACACCTTC	CASSIDTATANYGYTF
-	-	TRBV5-4	TRBJ2-1	TGTGCCAGCAGCCCCGCGGGCTCCTACAATGAGCAGTTCTTC	CASSPAGSYNEQFF
-	-	TRBV19	TRBJ2-7	TGTGCCAGTAGTATAGATCGACGGGGTTACGAGCAGTACTTC	CASSIDRRGYEQYF